This TCR beta chain was profiled in a study of cytotoxic CD8 clonotypes in ibrutinib-treated CLL. Study-level background: Among the patients, 10 to 11 presented as relapsed/refractory and 15 as treatment-naive; 17 to 18 showed unmutated IGHV. Study results and limitations: Clonality went up at ibrutinib response and then declined back toward baseline at progression.

The assay was immunoSEQ multiplex PCR, and TCRdb's table has in-frame clones only and misses some. The table shows about 76,000 clones, with around 78% occurring only once. The germline V gene encodes CDR1 LNHNV and CDR2 YYDKDF (reference sequence). The ends were cut back, 1 base at V and 4 bases at J, with 3 bases in the middle. This CDR3 has 12 amino acids. As regards this clone: What it binds is unknown.

The V call is TRBV15, the J call TRBJ2-3; D gene uncertain. This clonotype was sampled from a human donor with chronic lymphocytic leukemia. The sequenced sample was PBMCs, obtained after 24 months of ibrutinib treatment. CDR3 DNA sequence: TGTGCCACCAGCAGAGGGGCAGATACGCAGTATTTT. Translated: CATSRGADTQYF.